A single sample gave rise to the 7 T cell receptor beta chains below, sequenced in a study of blood T cell repertoires in COVID-19. TCRdb's copy holds only in-frame clones and misses some; the assay was immunoSEQ multiplex PCR. The sample has roughly 250,000 clones; approximately 90% are singletons. Specimen: peripheral blood. These receptor sequences come from a man in his 60s who had recovered from COVID-19.

In this sample, this clone turned up once. The rearrangement links TRBV24-1 to TRBJ1-1; D perhaps matches TRBD1 (6 bases). The CDR3 is 14 residues long. The germline V gene encodes CDR1 KGHDR and CDR2 SFDVKD. V was trimmed by 2 bases and J by 10 bases, leaving 16 bases between them. CDR3 loop: CATSDSPGEIGAFF. The CDR3 bases are TGTGCCACCAGTGATTCCCCAGGGGAAATAGGAGCTTTCTTT.

J is TRBJ1-1 and V is TRBV5-1; D not certain. The CDR3 is made up of 13 amino acids. Germline V CDR1 and CDR2: SGHRS, YFSETQ. Deletions cut 0 bases from V and 4 bases from J, with 7 bases between. The CDR3 region is CASSLAISTEAFF. In nucleotides, the CDR3 is TGCGCCAGCAGCTTGGCCATCAGCACTGAAGCTTTCTTT.

The rearrangement joins TRBV5-1 to TRBJ1-2, with D perhaps TRBD1 (6 bases). The CDR3 is 18 amino acids. Germline CDR1 SGHRS, CDR2 YFSETQ. Between the trimmed V and J ends, which lost 0 bases and 0 bases, there was a span of 18 bases. Here the CDR3 reads CASSLGKQGDTANYGYTF. The DNA of the CDR3 is TGCGCCAGCAGCTTGGGGAAACAGGGAGACACCGCTAACTATGGCTACACCTTC.

The genes are TRBV28 and TRBJ1-3; D gene ambiguous. V lost 6 bases, J lost 0 bases, and 6 bases lay in between. Germline CDR1 MDHEN, CDR2 SYDVKM. The CDR3 is 13 amino acids. The CDR3 here is CASSTYSGNTIYF. CDR3 coding DNA: TGTGCCAGCAGCACTTACTCTGGAAACACCATATATTTT.

J is TRBJ2-3 and V is TRBV6-4; 9 nucleotides align to TRBD2. Trimming took 4 bases from V and 3 from J; bases not matched to a gene: 5. CDR3 length equals 15 residues. Germline CDR1 is MRHNA and CDR2 is SNTAGT. The CDR3 reads CASSVAGGRTDTQYF. In DNA form, the CDR3 reads TGTGCCAGCAGTGTGGCGGGGGGGAGGACAGATACGCAGTATTTT.

This chain connects TRBV9 to TRBJ2-3; 9 bases fit TRBD2. The CDR3 is 15 residues long. Losses at the gene ends were 2 bases for V and 5 bases for J; bases not matched to a gene: 6. Per germline, CDR1 SGDLS and CDR2 YYNGEE. CDR3 protein: CASSVRGTSLDTQYF. The CDR3 region has the DNA TGTGCCAGCAGCGTCCGGGGGACTAGCTTAGATACGCAGTATTTT.

The J gene is TRBJ1-1, the V gene TRBV6-2 or TRBV6-3, with 9 bases aligning to TRBD1. This CDR3 contains 16 residues. From germline, CDR1 is MNHEY and CDR2 SVGEGT. The junction had 18 bases not matched to a gene; V was cut back by 5 bases and J by 11 bases. CDR3 sequence: CASSKRIQDRGDLAFF. CDR3 DNA: TGTGCCAGCAGTAAGAGGATTCAGGACAGGGGAGATCTGGCTTTCTTT.